The sequence of this TCR beta chain was determined in a study of blood T cells in healthy people across ages. Points from the study as a whole: Because donor CMV status was unknown, expanded clonotype changes were possibly confounded.

Then a second PCR, running roughly 7 to 11 cycles, was carried out with a sample-barcoded 5' primer and a J-beta primer mix. TCRdb redid the calling of the 5' RACE reads with MiXCR, one entry per CDR3 protein. The sample yields more than 900,000 distinct CDR3 sequences, under 35% seen once. A few counts support this clonotype. Antigen unknown. In terms of origin and age, donors were healthy Caucasian individuals from Russia aged roughly 6 to 95. Whenever a sample was processed, at least 7 million PBMCs were isolated. V was clipped by 5 bases and J by 1 base; unmatched bases: 10. This CDR3 has 16 amino acids. These same data were also listed under a study on T cells of mothers and their children.

Specimen: blood. This sequence was found in a woman in her forties in good health. The chain has TRBV12-3 or TRBV12-4 and TRBJ2-7; TRBD2 matches at 8 bases. CDR3: CASSPPGGTISYEQYF. Here the CDR3 DNA reads TGTGCCAGCAGTCCCCCGGGGGGGACGATATCCTACGAGCAGTACTTC.